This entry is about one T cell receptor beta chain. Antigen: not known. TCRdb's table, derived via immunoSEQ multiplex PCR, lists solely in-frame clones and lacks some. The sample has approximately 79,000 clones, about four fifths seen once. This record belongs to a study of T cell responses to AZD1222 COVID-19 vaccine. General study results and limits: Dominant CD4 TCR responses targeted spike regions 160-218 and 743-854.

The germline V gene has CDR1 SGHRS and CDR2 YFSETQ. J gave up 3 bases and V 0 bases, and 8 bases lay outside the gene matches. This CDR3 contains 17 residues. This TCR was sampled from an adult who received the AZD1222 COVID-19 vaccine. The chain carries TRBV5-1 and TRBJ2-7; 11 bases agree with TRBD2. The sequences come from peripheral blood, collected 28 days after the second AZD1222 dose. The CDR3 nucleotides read TGCGCCAGCAGCTTGGGACTAGCGGGAAAGCCCAGCTACGAGCAGTACTTC. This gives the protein CASSLGLAGKPSYEQYF.